The entry below gives a single T cell receptor (beta chain) sequence along with its context. Study processing details: Reference gene primer amplification yielded estimated nucleated cell counts. The method was immunoSEQ multiplex PCR; TCRdb's version includes in-frame clones alone and lacks a portion of them. The D gene and trimming were derived from the DNA, and the V and J assignments and clone size from that table. The data show around 28,000 clones, around 90% seen once. Trimming removed 0 bases at V and 10 bases at J, with 13 bases between. Germline assignment: CDR1 LNHDA and CDR2 SQIVND (reference sequence). The CDR3 contains 15 residues. These data are taken from a study of blood T cell repertoires in COVID-19. Study background: COVID-19 samples collected from the United States, Italy and Spain covered acute and convalescent phases. Sources were T cells, B-cell-depleted T cells, or PBMCs; the material itself was cDNA or gDNA.

Sequencing input: peripheral blood. The chain has TRBV19 and TRBJ1-6; the D gene is possibly TRBD1 (6 bases). The sequence was collected from a human donor in a cohort sampled during active COVID-19. The CDR3 DNA sequence: TGTGCCAGTAGTATAGATGGAGGGGGGGAGTCACCCCTCCACTTT. Translating gives CASSIDGGGESPLHF.